The next 9 T cell receptor beta chains were all read from a single sample in a study of blood T cells in healthy people across ages. Primers used in a second PCR of about 6 to 12 cycles were a sample-barcoded 5' primer and a J-beta primer mix. Each CDR3 protein is one row after TCRdb ran MiXCR on the 5' RACE reads. This sample has about 1.5 million distinct CDR3 sequences; about 43% occur once, and the top ten carry roughly 7.7%. Material: blood. The receptors here all came from a woman aged 18-35 years in good health.

The rearrangement links TRBV12-3 or TRBV12-4 to TRBJ2-7; no reliable D call. The DNA end is more similar to TRBJ2-5, so the J call may be wrong. This CDR3 is built from 17 residues. The CDR3 DNA reads as TGTGCCAGCAGTTTAGCGCTCGTGGATTTTAGCAGGGAGACCCAGTACTTC. Translated: CASSLALVDFSRETQYF.

The chain employs TRBV27 and TRBJ2-5; 8 nucleotides line up with TRBD1. The J call may be incorrect, as the DNA end agrees better with TRBJ2-7. The CDR3 runs 14 residues. Per the germline V gene, CDR1 is MNHEY and CDR2 is SMNVEV (reference sequence). The CDR3 region is CASSSQGGPPEQYF. The CDR3 DNA reads TGTGCCAGCAGTTCACAGGGGGGCCCTCCCGAGCAGTACTTC.

This clonotype turned up a few times. The CDR3 protein is CASSLQDSVQETQYF. The CDR3, as DNA: TGCGCCAGCAGCTTACAAGACAGTGTACAAGAGACCCAGTACTTC. The chain carries TRBV5-1 and TRBJ2-5; a possible D gene is TRBD1 (5 bases). Trimming removed 2 bases at V and 2 bases at J, with 13 bases between. CDR3 length: 15 residues. Germline loops: CDR1 SGHRS, CDR2 YFSETQ.

This clonotype has only a few counts. The V call is TRBV29-1, the J call TRBJ2-1; 8 bases are a match to TRBD2. Germline assignment: CDR1 SQVTM and CDR2 ANQGSEA. The CDR3 is made up of 14 amino acids. V gave up 0 bases and J gave up 5 bases; unmatched junction bases: 3. As DNA, the CDR3 is TGCAGCGTTGAAGATCTGGGACTAGACAATGAGCAGTTCTTC. As protein: CSVEDLGLDNEQFF.

This chain uses TRBV6-1 with TRBJ1-4; 9 bases are shared with TRBD1. Germline CDR1 reads MNHNS; CDR2 reads SASEGT. The trim removed 6 bases at V and 7 bases at J, leaving 6 bases unmatched. The CDR3 consists of 14 residues. The CDR3 sequence is CASRGQGFGEKLFF. DNA for the CDR3: TGTGCCAGCAGGGGACAGGGATTCGGTGAAAAACTGTTTTTT.

In its sample, this clonotype was seen a few times. The chain couples TRBV12-3 or TRBV12-4 to TRBJ2-1; D possibly corresponds to TRBD2 (5 bases). V lost 4 bases, J lost 8 bases, and 15 bases lay in between. CDR3 length equals 14 residues. The CDR3 sequence is CASSSGPRDDEQFF. For the CDR3, the DNA is TGTGCCAGCAGTTCGGGTCCCCGGGATGATGAGCAGTTCTTC.

The CDR3 protein is CASSASLQGSQPQHF. CDR3 bases: TGTGCCAGCAGTGCCTCCCTTCAGGGGAGCCAGCCCCAGCATTTT. The rearrangement joins TRBV2 to TRBJ1-5; D perhaps matches TRBD1 (6 bases). Germline assignment: CDR1 SNHLY and CDR2 FYNNEI. Trimming left V 4 bases short and J 7 bases short, with 17 bases between. This CDR3 region has 15 residues.

CDR3 sequence reads: CASSFSWTSGGAGGNEQFF. The CDR3 DNA reads as TGTGCCAGCAGCTTCTCTTGGACTAGCGGGGGGGCCGGTGGGAATGAGCAGTTCTTC. The V and J genes are TRBV11-2 and TRBJ2-1, with 15 positions matching TRBD2. V lost 3 bases and J lost 7; bases outside the gene matches: 13. The CDR3 is 19 amino acids. Germline values: CDR1 SGHAT, CDR2 FQNNGV.

The rearrangement joins TRBV20-1 to TRBJ1-6, with D perhaps matching TRBD1 (5 bases). Germline values: CDR1 DFQATT, CDR2 SNEGSKA (reference sequence). V lost 0 bases and J lost 6, with 9 bases in between. The CDR3 totals 14 residues. The CDR3 spells CSARERTTNSPLHF. The CDR3 DNA is TGCAGTGCTAGAGAGCGGACAACTAATTCACCCCTCCACTTT.